This T cell receptor (beta chain) stems from a study of shared clonotypes between healthy human individuals. Study-level background: For every donor, three CD4 naive, three CD4 memory, two CD8 naive and one CD8 memory plates were used.

Turning to this clone: The antigen remains unidentified.

Germline V gene lookup returns CDR1 SGHDT and CDR2 YYEEEE. The V and J ends lost 5 bases and 1 base, in that order; junction bases with no gene match: 3. The CDR3 consists of 13 residues. The method was immunoSEQ multiplex PCR; TCRdb's version includes in-frame clones alone and lacks a portion of them. The table lists hundreds of thousands of clones, roughly 96% of them singletons. Notes on the study in general: Clonotypes not shared had lower generation probabilities than those common to all four donors.

CD8 cells regarded as naive lacked CD45RO, were positively chosen for CCR7, and omitted terminally differentiated effector memory CD45RA+ cells. The sample comprised naive CD8+ T cells sorted from blood. The sequence came from a woman in her 30s in good health. The J gene is TRBJ2-7, the V gene TRBV5-6; 7 positions agree with TRBD2. CDR3 amino acids: CASRMGGSYEQYF. CDR3 DNA: TGTGCCAGCAGGATGGGGGGGTCCTACGAGCAGTACTTC.